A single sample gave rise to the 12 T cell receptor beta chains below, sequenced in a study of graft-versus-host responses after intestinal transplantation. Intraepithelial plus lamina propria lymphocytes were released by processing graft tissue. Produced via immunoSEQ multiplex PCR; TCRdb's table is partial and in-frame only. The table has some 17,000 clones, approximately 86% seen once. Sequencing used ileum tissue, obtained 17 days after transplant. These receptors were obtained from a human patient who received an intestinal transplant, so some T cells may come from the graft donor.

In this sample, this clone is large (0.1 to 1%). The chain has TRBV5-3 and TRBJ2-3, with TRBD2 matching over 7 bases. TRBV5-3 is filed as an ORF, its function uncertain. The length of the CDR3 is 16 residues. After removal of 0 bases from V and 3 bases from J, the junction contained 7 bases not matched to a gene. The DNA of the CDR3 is TGTGCCAGAAGCTTGGCGCCGACTAGCCGAACAGATACGCAGTATTTT. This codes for CARSLAPTSRTDTQYF.

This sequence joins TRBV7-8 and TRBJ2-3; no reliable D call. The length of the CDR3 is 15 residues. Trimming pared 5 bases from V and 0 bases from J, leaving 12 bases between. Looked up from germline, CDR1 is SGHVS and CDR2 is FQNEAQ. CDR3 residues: CASSISSASTDTQYF. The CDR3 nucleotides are TGTGCCAGCAGCATCTCGTCGGCCAGCACAGATACGCAGTATTTT.

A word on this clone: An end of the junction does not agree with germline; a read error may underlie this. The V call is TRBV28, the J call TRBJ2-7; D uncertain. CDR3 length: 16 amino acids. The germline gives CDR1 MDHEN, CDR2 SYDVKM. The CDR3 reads CAGSLWVGGAAYEQYF. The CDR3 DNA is TGTGCCGGCAGTTTATGGGTGGGTGGAGCTGCCTACGAGCAGTACTTC.

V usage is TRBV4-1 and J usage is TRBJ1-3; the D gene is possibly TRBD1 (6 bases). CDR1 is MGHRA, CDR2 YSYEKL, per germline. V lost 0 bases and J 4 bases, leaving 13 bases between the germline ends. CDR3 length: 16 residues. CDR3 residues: CASSQDLTGFGNTIYF. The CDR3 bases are TGCGCCAGCAGCCAAGATCTTACAGGGTTCGGAAACACCATATATTTT.

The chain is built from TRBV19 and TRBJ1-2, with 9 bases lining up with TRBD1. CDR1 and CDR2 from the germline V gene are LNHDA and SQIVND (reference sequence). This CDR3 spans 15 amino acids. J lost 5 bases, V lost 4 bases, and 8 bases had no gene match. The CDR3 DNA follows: TGTGCCAGTAGTACGGACAGGGGCTTTGGATATGGCTACACCTTC. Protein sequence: CASSTDRGFGYGYTF.

This CDR3 is CASSLTSETYEQYF. CDR3 sequence (DNA): TGTGCCAGCAGTCTGACTAGCGAAACCTACGAGCAGTACTTC. V gene TRBV6-5 combines with J gene TRBJ2-7; 8 bases fit TRBD2. J was trimmed by 2 bases and V by 5 bases; bases with no gene match: 5. CDR1 is MNHEY, CDR2 SVGAGI, per germline. The CDR3 spans 14 residues.

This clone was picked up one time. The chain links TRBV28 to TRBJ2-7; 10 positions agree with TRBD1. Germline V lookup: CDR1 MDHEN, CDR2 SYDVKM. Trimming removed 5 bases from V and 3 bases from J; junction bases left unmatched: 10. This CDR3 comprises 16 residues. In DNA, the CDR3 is TGTGCCAGCAGTAACCACCCGGGACAGGGGAACTACGAGCAGTACTTC. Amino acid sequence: CASSNHPGQGNYEQYF.

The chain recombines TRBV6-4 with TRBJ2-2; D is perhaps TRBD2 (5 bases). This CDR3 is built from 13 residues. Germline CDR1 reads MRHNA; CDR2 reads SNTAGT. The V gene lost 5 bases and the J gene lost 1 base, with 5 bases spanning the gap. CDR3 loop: CASSSGNTGELFF. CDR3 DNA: TGTGCCAGCAGTAGCGGGAACACCGGGGAGCTGTTTTTT.

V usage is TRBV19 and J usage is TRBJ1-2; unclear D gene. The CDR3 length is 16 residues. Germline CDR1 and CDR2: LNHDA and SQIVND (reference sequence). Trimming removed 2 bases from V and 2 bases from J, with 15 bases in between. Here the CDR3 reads CASSISTSGLNYGYTF. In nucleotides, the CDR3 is TGTGCCAGTAGTATATCTACGTCCGGGTTAAACTATGGCTACACCTTC.

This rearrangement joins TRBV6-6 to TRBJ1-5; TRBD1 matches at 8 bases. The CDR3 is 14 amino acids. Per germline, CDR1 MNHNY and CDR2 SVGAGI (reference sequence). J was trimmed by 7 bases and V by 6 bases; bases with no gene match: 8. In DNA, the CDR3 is TGTGCCAGCAGATCTCAGGGGGCAGAGCAGCCCCAGCATTTT. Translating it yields CASRSQGAEQPQHF.

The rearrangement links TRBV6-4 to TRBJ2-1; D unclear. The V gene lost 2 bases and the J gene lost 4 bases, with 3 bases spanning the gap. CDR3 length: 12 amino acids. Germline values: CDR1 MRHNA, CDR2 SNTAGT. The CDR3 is CASSDGYNEQFF. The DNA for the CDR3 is TGTGCCAGCAGTGACGGTTACAATGAGCAGTTCTTC.

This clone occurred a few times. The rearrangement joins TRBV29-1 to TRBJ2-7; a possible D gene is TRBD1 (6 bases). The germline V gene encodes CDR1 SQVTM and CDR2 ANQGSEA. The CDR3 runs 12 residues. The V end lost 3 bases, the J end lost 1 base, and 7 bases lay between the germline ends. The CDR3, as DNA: TGCAGCGTTGAGGACAGATCCTACGAGCAGTACTTC. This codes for CSVEDRSYEQYF.